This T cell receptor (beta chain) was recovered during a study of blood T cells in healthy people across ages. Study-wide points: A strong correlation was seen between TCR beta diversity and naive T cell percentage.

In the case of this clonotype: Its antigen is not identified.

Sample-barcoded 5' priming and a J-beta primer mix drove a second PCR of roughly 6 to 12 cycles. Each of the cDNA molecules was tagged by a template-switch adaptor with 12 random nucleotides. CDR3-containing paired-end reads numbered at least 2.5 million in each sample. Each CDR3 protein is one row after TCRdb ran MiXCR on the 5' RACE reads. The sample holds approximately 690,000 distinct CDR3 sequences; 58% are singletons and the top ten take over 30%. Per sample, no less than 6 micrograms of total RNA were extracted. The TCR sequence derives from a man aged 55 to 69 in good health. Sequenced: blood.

This CDR3 is CASSAVKPLGQGEKLFF. The CDR3 nucleotides are TGTGCCAGCAGTGCCGTCAAGCCGCTGGGACAAGGGGAAAAACTGTTTTTT. This chain links TRBV9 with TRBJ1-4; possible D gene TRBD1, 6 bases. This CDR3 is 17 amino acids long. V was cut by 5 bases and J by 8 bases, with 25 bases left in between. Germline V lookup: CDR1 SGDLS, CDR2 YYNGEE.